This TCR beta chain was retrieved from a study of metastatic and nonmetastatic thyroid tumors. V was clipped by 5 bases and J by 6 bases; unmatched bases: 12. The CDR3 length is 18 residues. Germline values: CDR1 MNHEY, CDR2 SVGAGI. Each patient went into thyroid surgery without having received any treatment. With MiXCR, TCRdb reprocessed the PCR reads. The repertoire holds about 24,000 clones, with around 26% as singletons. This clone is medium-sized by share. The J gene is TRBJ2-1, the V gene TRBV6-5, with 14 bases aligning to TRBD2. Material: blood. The receptor comes from a male donor with papillary thyroid cancer or a benign thyroid nodule (not recorded which). Some clones in this sample may be carry-over from other donors' samples. Written as DNA, the CDR3 is TGTGCCAGCAGTCGACTAGCGGGAGGGGGGGGTCTTGTCAATGAGCAGTTCTTC. Translating it yields CASSRLAGGGGLVNEQFF.